This T cell receptor beta chain is from a study of shared clonotypes between healthy human individuals. The germline V gene has CDR1 MDHEN and CDR2 SYDVKM. The CDR3 sequence is 12 residues long. Unmatched junction bases numbered 9, after V lost 8 bases and J lost 9 bases. The data were produced by immunoSEQ multiplex PCR, yet TCRdb's version contains in-frame clones alone and is incomplete. The sample yields 980,000 or so clones, less than 85% seen once. The sequencing sample was made of memory CD4+ T cells sorted from blood. The subset: CD45RA-negative fraction. This chain links TRBV28 with TRBJ1-2, with 7 bases that match TRBD1. This TCR came from a man aged 18 to 30 in good health. The DNA of the CDR3 is TGTGCCAGCGGATACAGGGGTGAGAGCTACACCTTC. This codes for CASGYRGESYTF.